This TCR beta chain was found in a study of blood T cell repertoires in COVID-19. Study at large: Samples of COVID-19 (acute and convalescent) were obtained from the United States, Italy and Spain. From T cells, B-cell-depleted T cells, or PBMCs came the material, which was cDNA or gDNA.

The CDR3 consists of 17 residues. V shed 6 bases, J shed 8 bases, and the junction held 19 bases outside the gene matches. Looked up from germline, CDR1 is MNHNY and CDR2 is SVGAGI (reference sequence). Method: immunoSEQ multiplex PCR; TCRdb's copy keeps in-frame clones and lacks some. Among 380,000 or so clones listed, less than 90% were seen once. Patients of the Seattle cohort, enrolled during active infection, were followed longitudinally. The TCR originated in a woman aged 55-75 years with COVID-19, enrolled during active disease. This chain connects TRBV6-6 to TRBJ1-2; 9 bases are shared with TRBD1. The specimen was peripheral blood. The CDR3 region has the DNA TGTGCCAGCAGACGAAACGCGGACAGGGGCACTACCGGGGGCTACACCTTC. Protein sequence: CASRRNADRGTTGGYTF.